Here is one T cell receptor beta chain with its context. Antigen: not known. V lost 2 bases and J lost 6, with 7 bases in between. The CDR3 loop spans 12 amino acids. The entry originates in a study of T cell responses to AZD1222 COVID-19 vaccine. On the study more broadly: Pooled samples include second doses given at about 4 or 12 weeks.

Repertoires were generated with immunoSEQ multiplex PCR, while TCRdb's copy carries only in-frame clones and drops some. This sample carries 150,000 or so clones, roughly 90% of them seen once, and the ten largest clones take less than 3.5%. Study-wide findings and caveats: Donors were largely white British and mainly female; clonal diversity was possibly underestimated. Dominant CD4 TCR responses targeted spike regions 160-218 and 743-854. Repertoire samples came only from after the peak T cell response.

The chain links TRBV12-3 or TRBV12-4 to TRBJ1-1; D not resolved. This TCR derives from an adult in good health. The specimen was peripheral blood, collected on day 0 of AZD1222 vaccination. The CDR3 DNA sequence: TGTGCCAGCAGTTTAACAGTATCTGAAGCTTTCTTT. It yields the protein CASSLTVSEAFF.